These 20 T cell receptor beta chains originate from one sample sequenced in a study of cytomegalovirus exposure and HLA in healthy donors. PCR used 60 Vbeta primers and 13 Jbeta primers. The method was immunoSEQ multiplex PCR; TCRdb's version includes in-frame clones alone and lacks a portion of them. The table records 99,000 or so clones, approximately 69% of them present only once. The specimen was PBMCs. The receptors here all came from a man aged 30 to 45 in good health and CMV-seronegative.

This rearrangement joins TRBV11-3 to TRBJ2-7; tentative D call: TRBD1 (6 bases). Germline CDR1 is SGHNT and CDR2 is YENEEA. The CDR3 covers 16 residues. V lost 3 bases to trimming and J lost 4 bases, with 19 bases between them. CDR3 sequence (DNA): TGTGCCAGCAGCTTCCACCTACAGGGATATAGGTACGAGCAGTACTTC. This encodes CASSFHLQGYRYEQYF.

The genes are TRBV5-1 and TRBJ2-1; D unresolved. Trimming shortened V by 0 bases and J by 15 bases, and 19 bases separated the two germline ends. The CDR3 consists of 14 residues. Germline V gene data show CDR1 as SGHRS and CDR2 as YFSETQ. The CDR3 nucleotides are TGCGCCAGCAGCTTGGAGGTGGGTTGGGCCTTGCTGTTCTTC. It translates to CASSLEVGWALLFF.

This chain connects TRBV29-1 to TRBJ1-1, with no clear D. CDR1 and CDR2 (germline): SQVTM, ANQGSEA. The CDR3 totals 13 residues. The V end was cut by 5 bases, the J end by 0 bases, with 10 bases between. CDR3 amino acids: CSVRVDMNTEAFF. Here the CDR3 DNA reads TGCAGCGTTAGAGTTGATATGAACACTGAAGCTTTCTTT.

The CDR3 DNA reads TGTGCCAGCAAGCCAGCGGGCGTACCCTACGAGCAGTACTTC. Its translation: CASKPAGVPYEQYF. The rearrangement links TRBV7-2 to TRBJ2-7; D possibly corresponds to TRBD2 (6 bases). Germline V gives CDR1 SGHTA, CDR2 FQGNSA. V dropped 7 bases and J dropped 2 bases, with 15 bases sitting between them. The CDR3 sequence is 14 residues long. The full variable domain, completed using reference TRBV7-2 and TRBJ2-7, is GAGVSQSPSNKVTEKGKDVELRCDPISGHTALYWYRQSLGQGLEFLIYFQGNSAPDKSGLPSDRFSAERTGGSVSTLTIQRTQQEDSAVYLCASKPAGVPYEQYFGPGTRLTVT.

The V gene is TRBV5-6, the J gene TRBJ2-7, with 10 nucleotides matching TRBD1. The CDR3 runs to 16 residues. V trimming: 1 base; J trimming: 7 bases; junction bases outside the gene matches: 11. Germline V gene lookup returns CDR1 SGHDT and CDR2 YYEEEE. The CDR3 DNA follows: TGTGCCAGCAGCTTGCCCACGACAGGGGGCTGGGGGGAGCAGTACTTC. As protein: CASSLPTTGGWGEQYF.

The rearrangement joins TRBV5-1 to TRBJ2-2, with 10 bases lining up with TRBD1. From germline, CDR1 is SGHRS and CDR2 YFSETQ. Trimming cost V 4 bases and J 6 bases; bases outside gene matches: 3. This CDR3 has 14 amino acids. The CDR3 is CASSPDRGAGELFF. CDR3 nucleotides: TGCGCCAGCAGCCCGGACAGGGGGGCCGGGGAGCTGTTTTTT.

A remark on this clone: One end of the junction is discordant with germline, which a read error may explain. The chain is built from TRBV5-1 and TRBJ1-5, with D hard to call. Germline CDR1 is SGHRS and CDR2 is YFSETQ. This CDR3 spans 12 amino acids. The CDR3 DNA follows: TGCGCCAGCAACTTGGACGGTCAGCCCCAGCATTTT. Its translation: CASNLDGQPQHF. The whole variable domain, remainder taken from reference TRBV5-1 and TRBJ1-5, is KAGVTQTPRYLIKTRGQQVTLSCSPISGHRSVSWYQQTPGQGLQFLFEYFSETQRNKGNFPGRFSGRQFSNSRSEMNVSTLELGDSALYLCASNLDGQPQHFGDGTRLSIL.

The CDR3 nucleotides read TGTGCCAGCAGTGAGTCGGCGGGAGGGCCCGATGAGCAGTTCTTC. This codes for CASSESAGGPDEQFF. The chain joins TRBV25-1 to TRBJ2-1, with TRBD2 matching over 9 bases. Per the germline V gene, CDR1 is MGHDK and CDR2 is SYGVNS. This CDR3 has 15 residues. V was pared by 3 bases and J by 8 bases, with 8 bases of the junction left unmatched. Filled out from reference TRBV25-1 and TRBJ2-1, the complete variable domain reads EADIYQTPRYLVIGTGKKITLECSQTMGHDKMYWYQQDPGMELHLIHYSYGVNSTEKGDLSSESTVSRIRTEHFPLTLESARPSHTSQYLCASSESAGGPDEQFFGPGTRLTVL.

The J gene is TRBJ2-7, the V gene TRBV6-1; D perhaps matches TRBD2 (6 bases). Per germline, CDR1 MNHNS and CDR2 SASEGT. The length of the CDR3 is 16 residues. Trimming removed 1 base at V and 2 bases at J, with 15 bases between. The CDR3 is CASSEGTTHNTYEQYF. The CDR3 DNA sequence: TGTGCCAGCAGTGAAGGGACTACCCACAACACCTACGAGCAGTACTTC.

In DNA form, the CDR3 reads TGTGCCAGCAGCTCGGTGAACAGGGGGCGTAACACCGGGGAGCTGTTTTTT. This codes for CASSSVNRGRNTGELFF. The chain joins TRBV11-3 to TRBJ2-2; 9 nucleotides agree with TRBD1. The CDR3 has 17 amino acids. The germline V gene has CDR1 SGHNT and CDR2 YENEEA. J lost 2 bases, V lost 4 bases, and 8 bases had no gene match.

This clone was seen only once. This sequence joins TRBV5-4 and TRBJ2-7, with 10 bases that match TRBD2. The CDR3 runs 17 residues. V dropped 4 bases and J dropped 5; count of bases not matched to a gene: 15. In germline, CDR1 is SGHNT, CDR2 YYREEE (reference sequence). This CDR3 is CASSLGPSGSGRDEQYF. The CDR3 DNA reads TGTGCCAGCAGCCTGGGGCCTAGCGGGAGTGGCCGGGACGAGCAGTACTTC.

The chain uses TRBV7-8 and TRBJ2-1; 9 bases align to TRBD2. The ends lost 1 base at V and 7 bases at J; junction bases unmatched: 5. The CDR3 extends over 15 amino acids. Per the germline V gene, CDR1 is SGHVS and CDR2 is FQNEAQ. The CDR3 loop reads CASSLGQGLANEQFF. As DNA, the CDR3 is TGTGCCAGCAGCTTAGGGCAGGGACTAGCAAATGAGCAGTTCTTC. Full variable domain (rest looked up from reference TRBV7-8 and TRBJ2-1): GAGVSQSPRYKVAKRGQDVALRCDPISGHVSLFWYQQALGQGPEFLTYFQNEAQLDKSGLPSDRFFAERPEGSVSTLKIQRTQQEDSAVYLCASSLGQGLANEQFFGPGTRLTVL.

This chain connects TRBV7-9 to TRBJ2-1, with 7 bases aligning to TRBD2. V gave up 4 bases and J gave up 4 bases; unmatched junction bases: 1. The CDR3 is 13 amino acids. Germline-derived CDR1 and CDR2 are SEHNR and FQNEAQ (reference sequence). The CDR3 bases are TGTGCCAGCAGCTCTAGCGGTTACAATGAGCAGTTCTTC. Protein sequence: CASSSSGYNEQFF. Supplemented by reference TRBV7-9 and TRBJ2-1, the full variable domain reads DTGVSQNPRHKITKRGQNVTFRCDPISEHNRLYWYRQTLGQGPEFLTYFQNEAQLEKSRLLSDRFSAERPKGSFSTLEIQRTEQGDSAMYLCASSSSGYNEQFFGPGTRLTVL.

This sequence joins TRBV7-2 and TRBJ2-2; 11 nucleotides line up with TRBD2. CDR1 is SGHTA, CDR2 FQGNSA, per germline. Trimming cost V 5 bases and J 4 bases; bases outside gene matches: 6. There are 16 residues in the CDR3. CDR3 DNA sequence: TGTGCCAGCAGCCTTGGACTAGCGGGCCGCACCGGGGAGCTGTTTTTT. Amino acids: CASSLGLAGRTGELFF.

The genes are TRBV7-6 and TRBJ2-5, with 7 positions matching TRBD1. Germline CDR1 reads SGHVS; CDR2 reads FNYEAQ. V shed 2 bases and J 5 bases; nucleotides not matched to a gene: 5. The CDR3 is made up of 14 amino acids. CDR3 in amino acids: CASSLNRGRETQYF. Written as DNA, the CDR3 is TGTGCCAGCAGCTTAAACAGGGGAAGGGAGACCCAGTACTTC.

This rearrangement joins TRBV9 to TRBJ2-1; no clear D gene. V lost 2 bases, J lost 7 bases, and 7 bases lay in between. The length of the CDR3 is 12 residues. CDR1 is SGDLS and CDR2 is YYNGEE in the germline V gene. This chain's CDR3 is CASSVYSNEQFF. The CDR3 DNA follows: TGTGCCAGCAGCGTTTACTCAAATGAGCAGTTCTTC.

This clone was observed a single time. The rearrangement joins TRBV5-4 to TRBJ1-1, with 8 bases fitting TRBD1. The CDR3 loop spans 14 amino acids. The ends lost 2 bases at V and 7 bases at J; junction bases unmatched: 7. Germline assignment: CDR1 SGHNT and CDR2 YYREEE (reference sequence). The CDR3 coding sequence is TGTGCCAGCAGCTTAGATACAGGGGGAGGTGAAGCTTTCTTT. It codes for CASSLDTGGGEAFF.

The rearrangement joins TRBV7-9 to TRBJ2-1; a possible D gene is TRBD2 (5 bases). The germline gives CDR1 SEHNR, CDR2 FQNEAQ (reference sequence). The CDR3 runs 13 residues. V lost 5 bases and J 3 bases, leaving 8 bases between the germline ends. CDR3: CASSRDYYNEQFF. CDR3 sequence (DNA): TGTGCCAGCAGCCGAGACTACTACAATGAGCAGTTCTTC.

The chain has TRBV9 and TRBJ1-5; weak D call: TRBD1 (5 bases). Deletions cut 3 bases from V and 7 bases from J, with 17 bases between. Looked up from germline, CDR1 is SGDLS and CDR2 is YYNGEE. This CDR3 comprises 15 residues. The CDR3 here is CASSAGVGFYQPQHF. DNA for the CDR3: TGTGCCAGCAGCGCGGGGGTGGGGTTCTACCAGCCCCAGCATTTT. The full variable domain, rest sourced from reference TRBV9 and TRBJ1-5, is DSGVTQTPKHLITATGQRVTLRCSPRSGDLSVYWYQQSLDQGLQFLIQYYNGEERAKGNILERFSAQQFPDLHSELNLSSLELGDSALYFCASSAGVGFYQPQHFGDGTRLSIL.

The chain carries TRBV18 and TRBJ2-5; 9 nucleotides agree with TRBD1. This CDR3 has 14 amino acids. V dropped 6 bases and J dropped 5; count of bases not matched to a gene: 7. Per germline, CDR1 KGHSH and CDR2 LQKENI. The CDR3 DNA follows: TGTGCCAGCTCGGGCGGGACAGGGCACGAGACCCAGTACTTC. Its protein is CASSGGTGHETQYF.